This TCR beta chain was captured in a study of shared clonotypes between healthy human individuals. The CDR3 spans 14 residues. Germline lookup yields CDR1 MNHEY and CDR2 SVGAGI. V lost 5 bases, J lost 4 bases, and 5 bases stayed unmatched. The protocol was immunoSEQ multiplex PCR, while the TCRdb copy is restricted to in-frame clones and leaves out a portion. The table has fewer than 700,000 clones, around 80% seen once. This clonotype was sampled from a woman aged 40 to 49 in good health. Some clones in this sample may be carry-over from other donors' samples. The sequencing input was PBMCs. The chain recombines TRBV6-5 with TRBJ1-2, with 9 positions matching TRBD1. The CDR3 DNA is TGTGCCAGCAGTAAAACAGGGGGCGGCTATGGCTACACCTTC. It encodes CASSKTGGGYGYTF.